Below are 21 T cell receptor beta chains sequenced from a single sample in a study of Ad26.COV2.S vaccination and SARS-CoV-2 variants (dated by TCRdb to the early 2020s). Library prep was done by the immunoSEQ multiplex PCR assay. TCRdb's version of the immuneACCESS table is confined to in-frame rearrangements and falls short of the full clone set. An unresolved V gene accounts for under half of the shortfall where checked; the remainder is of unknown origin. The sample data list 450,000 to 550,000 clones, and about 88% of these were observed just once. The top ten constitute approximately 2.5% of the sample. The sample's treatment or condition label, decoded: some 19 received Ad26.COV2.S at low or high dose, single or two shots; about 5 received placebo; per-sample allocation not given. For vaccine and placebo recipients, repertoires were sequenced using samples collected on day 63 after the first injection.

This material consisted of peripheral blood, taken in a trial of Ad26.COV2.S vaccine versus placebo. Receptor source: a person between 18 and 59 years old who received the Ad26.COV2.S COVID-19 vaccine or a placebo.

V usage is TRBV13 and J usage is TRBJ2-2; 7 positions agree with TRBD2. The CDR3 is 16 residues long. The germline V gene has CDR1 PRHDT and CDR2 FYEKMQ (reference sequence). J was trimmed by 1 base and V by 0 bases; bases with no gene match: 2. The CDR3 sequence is CASSLGSSGNTGELFF. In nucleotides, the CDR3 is TGTGCCAGCAGCTTAGGGTCTAGCGGGAACACCGGGGAGCTGTTTTTT.

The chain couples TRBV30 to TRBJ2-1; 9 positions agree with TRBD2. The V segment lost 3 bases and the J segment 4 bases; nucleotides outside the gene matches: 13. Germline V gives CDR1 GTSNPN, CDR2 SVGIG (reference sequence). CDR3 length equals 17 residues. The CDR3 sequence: CAWSKGPTSGVYNEQFF. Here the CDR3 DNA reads TGTGCCTGGAGCAAAGGCCCGACTAGCGGAGTATACAATGAGCAGTTCTTC.

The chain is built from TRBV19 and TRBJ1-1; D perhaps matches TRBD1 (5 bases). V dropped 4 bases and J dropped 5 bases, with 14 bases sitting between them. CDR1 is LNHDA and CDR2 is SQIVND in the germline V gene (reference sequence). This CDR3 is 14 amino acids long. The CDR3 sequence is CASSTLRDATEAFF. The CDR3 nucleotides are TGTGCCAGTAGTACCCTGAGGGACGCGACTGAAGCTTTCTTT.

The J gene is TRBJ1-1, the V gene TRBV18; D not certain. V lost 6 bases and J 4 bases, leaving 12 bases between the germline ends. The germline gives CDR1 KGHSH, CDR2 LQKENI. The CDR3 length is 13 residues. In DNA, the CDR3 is TGTGCCAGCTCTCCCGGATGGGGCACTGAAGCTTTCTTT. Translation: CASSPGWGTEAFF.

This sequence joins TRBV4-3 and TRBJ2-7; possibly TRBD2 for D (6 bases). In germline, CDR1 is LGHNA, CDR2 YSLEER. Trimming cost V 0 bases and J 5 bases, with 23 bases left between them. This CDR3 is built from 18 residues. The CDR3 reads CASSQEVRVGGARDEQYF. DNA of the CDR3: TGCGCCAGCAGCCAAGAAGTACGGGTCGGCGGGGCTCGGGACGAGCAGTACTTC.

The CDR3 reads CASSPSGVGTEAFF. In nucleotides, the CDR3 is TGTGCCAGCAGCCCAAGCGGGGTCGGCACTGAAGCTTTCTTT. The chain has TRBV6-5 and TRBJ1-1, with D unclear. CDR3 size: 14 residues. Germline-derived CDR1 and CDR2 are MNHEY and SVGAGI. Trimming stripped 6 bases from V and 4 bases from J, with 15 bases between.

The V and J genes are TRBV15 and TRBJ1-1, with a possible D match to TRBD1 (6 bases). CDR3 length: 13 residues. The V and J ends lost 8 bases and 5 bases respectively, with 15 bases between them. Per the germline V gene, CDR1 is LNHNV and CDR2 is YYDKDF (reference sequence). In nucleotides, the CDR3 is TGTGCCACCTTGAAGAGGGGGGATACTGAAGCTTTCTTT. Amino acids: CATLKRGDTEAFF.

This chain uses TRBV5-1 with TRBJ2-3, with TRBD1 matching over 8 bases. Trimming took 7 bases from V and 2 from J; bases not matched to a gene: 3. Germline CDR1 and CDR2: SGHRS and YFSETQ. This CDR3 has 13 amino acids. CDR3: CASLDRDTDTQYF. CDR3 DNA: TGCGCCAGCCTGGACAGGGACACAGATACGCAGTATTTT.

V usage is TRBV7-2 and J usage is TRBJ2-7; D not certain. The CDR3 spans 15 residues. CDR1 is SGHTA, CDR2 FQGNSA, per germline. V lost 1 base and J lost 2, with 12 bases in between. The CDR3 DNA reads TGTGCCAGCAGCTTAGTTCCAAGGGCCACCTACGAGCAGTACTTC. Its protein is CASSLVPRATYEQYF.

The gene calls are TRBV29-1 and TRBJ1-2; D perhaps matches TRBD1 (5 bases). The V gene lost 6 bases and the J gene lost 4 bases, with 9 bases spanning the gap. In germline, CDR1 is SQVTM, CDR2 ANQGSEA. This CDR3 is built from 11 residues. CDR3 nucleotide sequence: TGCAGCGTCGGGACGGGCTATGGCTACACCTTC. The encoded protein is CSVGTGYGYTF.

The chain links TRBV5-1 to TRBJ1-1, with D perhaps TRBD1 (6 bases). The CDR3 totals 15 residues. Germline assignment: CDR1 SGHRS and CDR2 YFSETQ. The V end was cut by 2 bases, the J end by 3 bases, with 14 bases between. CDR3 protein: CASSLQGASDTEAFF. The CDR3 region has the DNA TGCGCCAGCAGCTTACAGGGTGCGTCGGACACTGAAGCTTTCTTT. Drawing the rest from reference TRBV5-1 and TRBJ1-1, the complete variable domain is KAGVTQTPRYLIKTRGQQVTLSCSPISGHRSVSWYQQTPGQGLQFLFEYFSETQRNKGNFPGRFSGRQFSNSRSEMNVSTLELGDSALYLCASSLQGASDTEAFFGQGTRLTVV.

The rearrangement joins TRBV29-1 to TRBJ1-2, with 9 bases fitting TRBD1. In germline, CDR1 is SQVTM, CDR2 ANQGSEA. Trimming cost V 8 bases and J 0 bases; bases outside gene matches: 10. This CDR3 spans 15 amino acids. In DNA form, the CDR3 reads TGCAGCACCTTCGGGGGGGACAGGGCTAACTATGGCTACACCTTC. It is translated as CSTFGGDRANYGYTF.

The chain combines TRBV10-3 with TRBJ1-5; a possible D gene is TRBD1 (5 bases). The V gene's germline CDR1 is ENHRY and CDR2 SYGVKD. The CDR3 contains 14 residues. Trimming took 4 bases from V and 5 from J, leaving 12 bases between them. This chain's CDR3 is CAISGGDGDQPQHF. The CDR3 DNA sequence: TGTGCCATCAGTGGAGGGGATGGGGATCAGCCCCAGCATTTT.

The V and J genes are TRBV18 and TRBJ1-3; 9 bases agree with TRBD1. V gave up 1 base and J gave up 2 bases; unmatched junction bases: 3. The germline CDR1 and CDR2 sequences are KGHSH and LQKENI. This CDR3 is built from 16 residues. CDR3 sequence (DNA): TGTGCCAGCTCACCACAGACAGGGGGGACTGGAAACACCATATATTTT. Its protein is CASSPQTGGTGNTIYF.

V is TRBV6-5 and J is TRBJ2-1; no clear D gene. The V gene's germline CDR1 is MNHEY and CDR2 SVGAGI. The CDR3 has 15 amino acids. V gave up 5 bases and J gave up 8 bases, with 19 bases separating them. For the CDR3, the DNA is TGTGCCAGCAGTCCAATAGGGTCCGCTCCCCATGAGCAGTTCTTC. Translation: CASSPIGSAPHEQFF.

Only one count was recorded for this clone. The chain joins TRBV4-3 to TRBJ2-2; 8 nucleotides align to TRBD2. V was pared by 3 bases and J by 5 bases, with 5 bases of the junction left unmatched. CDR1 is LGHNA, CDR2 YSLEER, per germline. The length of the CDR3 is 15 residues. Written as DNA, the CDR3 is TGCGCCAGCAGCCACGGGAGGGGACGAACCGGGGAGCTGTTTTTT. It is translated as CASSHGRGRTGELFF.

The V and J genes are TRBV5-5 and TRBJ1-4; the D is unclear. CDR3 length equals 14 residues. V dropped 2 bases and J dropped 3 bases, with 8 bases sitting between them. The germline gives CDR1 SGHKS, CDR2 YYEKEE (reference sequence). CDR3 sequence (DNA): TGTGCCAGCAGCTTTACGTGGGCTAATGAAAAACTGTTTTTT. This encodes CASSFTWANEKLFF.

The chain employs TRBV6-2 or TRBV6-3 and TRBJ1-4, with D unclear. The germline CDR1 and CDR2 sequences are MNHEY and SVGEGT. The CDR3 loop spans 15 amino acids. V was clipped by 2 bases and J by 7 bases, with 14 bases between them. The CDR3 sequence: CASSYEAGGLEKLFF. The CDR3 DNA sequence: TGTGCCAGCAGTTACGAGGCAGGCGGTCTTGAAAAACTGTTTTTT.

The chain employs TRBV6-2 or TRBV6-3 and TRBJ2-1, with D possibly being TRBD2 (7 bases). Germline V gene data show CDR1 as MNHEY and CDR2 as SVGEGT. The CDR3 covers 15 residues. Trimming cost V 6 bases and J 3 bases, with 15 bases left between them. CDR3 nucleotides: TGTGCCAGCAGCCCCGGACTAGGGGGCTACAATGAGCAGTTCTTC. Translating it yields CASSPGLGGYNEQFF.

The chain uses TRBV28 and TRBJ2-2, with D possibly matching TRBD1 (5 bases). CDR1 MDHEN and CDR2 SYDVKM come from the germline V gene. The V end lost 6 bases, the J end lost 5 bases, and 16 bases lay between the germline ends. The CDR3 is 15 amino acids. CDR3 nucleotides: TGTGCCAGCAGGCCCAGGGTCTTATTGACCGGGGAGCTGTTTTTT. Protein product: CASRPRVLLTGELFF.

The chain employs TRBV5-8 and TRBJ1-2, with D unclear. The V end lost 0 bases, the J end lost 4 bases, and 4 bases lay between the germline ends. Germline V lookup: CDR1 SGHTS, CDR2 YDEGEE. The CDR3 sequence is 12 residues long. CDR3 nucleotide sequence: TGTGCCAGCAGCTTGGGGACCTATGGCTACACCTTC. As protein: CASSLGTYGYTF.